These 24 T cell receptor beta chains were all obtained from the same sample, sequenced in a study of shared clonotypes between healthy human individuals. Libraries were prepared by immunoSEQ multiplex PCR; TCRdb keeps only in-frame clonotypes and omits some of them. The sample includes about 2 million clones, 85% to 95% of them seen just once. The sequencing input was naive CD4+ T cells sorted from blood. Noted subset: CD45RA+ positively selected. These receptors were collected from a man between 18 and 29 years old in good health.

This clone came up once. The V and J genes are TRBV5-1 and TRBJ2-5; the D gene could be TRBD1 or TRBD2 (5 bases each). The germline gives CDR1 SGHRS, CDR2 YFSETQ. Trimming removed 6 bases at V and 2 bases at J, with 11 bases between. The CDR3 has 13 amino acids. The CDR3 bases are TGCGCCAGCAATCCGGGGCGACAAGAGACCCAGTACTTC. Protein: CASNPGRQETQYF.

The chain carries TRBV10-3 and TRBJ2-1, with unresolved D. V was cut by 3 bases and J by 0 bases, with 6 bases left in between. CDR1 is ENHRY, CDR2 SYGVKD, per germline. The CDR3 covers 14 residues. CDR3 sequence reads: CAISDRYSYNEQFF. CDR3 bases: TGTGCCATCAGTGATCGGTACTCCTACAATGAGCAGTTCTTC.

V is TRBV6-5 and J is TRBJ1-1; no firm D call. Per germline, CDR1 MNHEY and CDR2 SVGAGI. V shed 4 bases and J shed 1 base, with 10 bases lying between them. The CDR3 spans 14 residues. CDR3: CASSFTATNTEAFF. CDR3 nucleotides: TGTGCCAGCAGTTTTACAGCGACGAACACTGAAGCTTTCTTT.

V gene TRBV6-1 combines with J gene TRBJ1-2, with 8 bases aligning to TRBD1. The junction had 10 bases not matched to a gene; V was cut back by 6 bases and J by 4 bases. Germline V CDR1 and CDR2: MNHNS, SASEGT. CDR3 length: 15 residues. CDR3 DNA sequence: TGTGCCAGCAGCCCCAGCCAGGGGGCAGGCTATGGCTACACCTTC. It encodes CASSPSQGAGYGYTF.

This clone was seen just once. The chain couples TRBV5-1 to TRBJ2-1, with TRBD1 as a possible D gene (6 bases). The length of the CDR3 is 16 residues. V dropped 6 bases and J dropped 4 bases, with 20 bases sitting between them. Germline CDR1 reads SGHRS; CDR2 reads YFSETQ. CDR3 sequence: CASKISLAGAYNEQFF. The CDR3 DNA follows: TGCGCCAGCAAGATCTCCCTGGCAGGGGCATACAATGAGCAGTTCTTC.

CDR3 nucleotides: TGTGCCAGCAGTCCGGGACAGTTATACGAGCAGTACTTC. This sequence encodes CASSPGQLYEQYF. The chain couples TRBV2 to TRBJ2-7; TRBD1 matches 7 bases. Germline CDR1 SNHLY, CDR2 FYNNEI. V lost 5 bases to trimming and J lost 4 bases; unmatched junction nucleotides: 5. This CDR3 spans 13 amino acids.

CDR3 residues: CASSQTGWDEQFF. CDR3 DNA: TGTGCCAGCAGCCAAACAGGGTGGGATGAGCAGTTCTTC. The rearrangement links TRBV14 to TRBJ2-1, with D maybe TRBD1 (6 bases). Germline V gives CDR1 SGHDN, CDR2 FVKESK. The CDR3 extends over 13 amino acids. V lost 2 bases and J 8 bases, leaving 10 bases between the germline ends.

The chain uses TRBV5-1 and TRBJ2-7; 9 bases align to TRBD2. The CDR3 length is 15 residues. Losses at the gene ends were 0 bases for V and 5 bases for J; bases not matched to a gene: 6. Per germline, CDR1 SGHRS and CDR2 YFSETQ. Written as DNA, the CDR3 is TGCGCCAGCAGCTTGGAAGGGACTAGCCTCCACGAGCAGTACTTC. Amino acids: CASSLEGTSLHEQYF.

This clone was seen a single time. This sequence joins TRBV28 and TRBJ1-5, with 7 bases lining up with TRBD1. The V gene's germline CDR1 is MDHEN and CDR2 SYDVKM. The length of the CDR3 is 15 residues. J lost 2 bases, V lost 6 bases, and 7 bases had no gene match. CDR3 sequence: CASSGAGGGNQPQHF. The CDR3 DNA sequence: TGTGCCAGCAGCGGGGCAGGGGGTGGCAATCAGCCCCAGCATTTT.

V is TRBV11-3 and J is TRBJ2-1; 7 bases line up with TRBD1. This CDR3 spans 16 amino acids. J gave up 3 bases and V 5 bases, and 10 bases lay outside the gene matches. Germline loops: CDR1 SGHNT, CDR2 YENEEA. CDR3 sequence (DNA): TGTGCCAGCAGCCCCCATTGGACAGGAGACTACAATGAGCAGTTCTTC. It specifies CASSPHWTGDYNEQFF.

V is TRBV6-5 and J is TRBJ1-1, with D possibly matching TRBD1 (5 bases). In germline, CDR1 is MNHEY, CDR2 SVGAGI. The ends were cut back, 8 bases at V and 8 bases at J, with 15 bases in the middle. The CDR3 sequence is 12 residues long. The CDR3 nucleotides read TGTGCCAGCGGGCGGGGGGTCCTAGAAGCTTTCTTT. Translation: CASGRGVLEAFF.

The gene calls are TRBV7-9 and TRBJ2-7, with D maybe TRBD2 (5 bases). V lost 1 base and J lost 3, with 10 bases in between. The germline CDR1 and CDR2 sequences are SEHNR and FQNEAQ (reference sequence). This CDR3 has 14 residues. CDR3 sequence reads: CASSLENAGYEQYF. For the CDR3, the DNA is TGTGCCAGCAGCTTAGAGAATGCGGGCTACGAGCAGTACTTC.

This clone has only a few counts. The CDR3 DNA reads TGCGCCAGCAGCTCCCTGAGGGGACTAGCGGGAGATTGGCAAAATGAGCAGTTCTTC. The encoded protein is CASSSLRGLAGDWQNEQFF. The chain is built from TRBV5-1 and TRBJ2-1, with 14 bases matching TRBD2. CDR3 size: 19 residues. V lost 3 bases and J lost 7; bases outside the gene matches: 15. Germline V CDR1 and CDR2: SGHRS, YFSETQ.

The chain recombines TRBV18 with TRBJ2-7; 13 nucleotides line up with TRBD2. The V and J ends lost 0 bases and 2 bases, in that order; junction bases with no gene match: 4. Germline CDR1 KGHSH, CDR2 LQKENI. CDR3 length: 17 residues. CDR3 protein: CASSPPGLAGLPYEQYF. The CDR3 DNA is TGTGCCAGCTCACCACCGGGACTAGCGGGACTCCCCTACGAGCAGTACTTC.

This chain joins TRBV30 and TRBJ2-4, with TRBD1 matching 9 bases. This CDR3 contains 15 residues. Germline V lookup: CDR1 GTSNPN, CDR2 SVGIG (reference sequence). With 0 bases clipped from V and 8 bases from J, the junction kept 8 bases outside the gene matches. The CDR3 DNA reads as TGTGCCTGGAGTGTAGGGGACAGGGCTGTGGACATTCAGTACTTC. Translating it yields CAWSVGDRAVDIQYF.

The gene calls are TRBV7-9 and TRBJ1-2; D is ambiguous. V was clipped by 1 base and J by 7 bases, with 13 bases between them. Germline CDR1 and CDR2: SEHNR and FQNEAQ (reference sequence). This CDR3 region has 14 residues. CDR3: CASSLVAGSGGYTF. The CDR3 DNA reads as TGTGCCAGCAGCTTAGTGGCGGGCTCCGGTGGCTACACCTTC. Looking up the rest from reference TRBV7-9 and TRBJ1-2 gives the full variable domain: DTGVSQNPRHKITKRGQNVTFRCDPISEHNRLYWYRQTLGQGPEFLTYFQNEAQLEKSRLLSDRFSAERPKGSFSTLEIQRTEQGDSAMYLCASSLVAGSGGYTFGSGTRLTVV.

This clone appeared a few times. The rearrangement uses TRBV30 and TRBJ2-2, with a tentative D call TRBD1 (5 bases). V was shortened by 3 bases and J by 0 bases, with 8 bases between the two germline ends. Per the germline V gene, CDR1 is GTSNPN and CDR2 is SVGIG (reference sequence). The length of the CDR3 is 14 residues. CDR3 in amino acids: CAWRKGANTGELFF. The CDR3 DNA reads as TGTGCCTGGAGGAAAGGGGCGAACACCGGGGAGCTGTTTTTT. The entire variable domain, with the rest obtained from reference TRBV30 and TRBJ2-2, is as follows: SQTIHQWPATLVQPVGSPLSLECTVEGTSNPNLYWYRQAAGRGLQLLFYSVGIGQISSEVPQNLSASRPQDRQFILSSKKLLLSDSGFYLCAWRKGANTGELFFGEGSRLTVL.

The rearrangement joins TRBV18 to TRBJ1-1, with D unclear. The V gene's germline CDR1 is KGHSH and CDR2 LQKENI. V shed 6 bases and J shed 6 bases, with 14 bases lying between them. This CDR3 comprises 13 residues. The CDR3 nucleotides read TGTGCCAGCTCCCCTCTTCTCGGAGCTGAAGCTTTCTTT. The encoded protein is CASSPLLGAEAFF. Filled out from reference TRBV18 and TRBJ1-1, the complete variable domain reads NAGVMQNPRHLVRRRGQEARLRCSPMKGHSHVYWYRQLPEEGLKFMVYLQKENIIDESGMPKERFSAEFPKEGPSILRIQQVVRGDSAAYFCASSPLLGAEAFFGQGTRLTVV.

The chain carries TRBV4-3 and TRBJ2-7; D is possibly TRBD2 (6 bases). The germline gives CDR1 LGHNA, CDR2 YSLEER. The CDR3 has 16 amino acids. Deletions cut 0 bases from V and 0 bases from J, with 12 bases between. The chain's CDR3 is CASSQDLAGSSYEQYF. In DNA, the CDR3 is TGCGCCAGCAGCCAAGATCTGGCGGGGAGCTCCTACGAGCAGTACTTC.

This clone was seen just once. The rearrangement uses TRBV18 and TRBJ2-7; D possibly corresponds to TRBD1 (6 bases). In germline, CDR1 is KGHSH, CDR2 LQKENI. V gave up 3 bases and J gave up 5 bases, with 17 bases separating them. The CDR3 has 15 residues. CDR3 coding DNA: TGTGCCAGCTCACCGATGGAACAGGGATATAACGAGCAGTACTTC. Translation: CASSPMEQGYNEQYF.

This clone was seen ten or more times. The sample contains more than one DNA sequence encoding this CDR3. This chain connects TRBV4-1 to TRBJ1-3, with no clear D. Germline CDR1 MGHRA, CDR2 YSYEKL. This CDR3 is built from 15 residues. Trimming stripped 0 bases from V and 0 bases from J, with 6 bases between. The CDR3 loop reads CASSQESSSGNTIYF. In DNA, the CDR3 is TGCGCCAGCAGCCAAGAGTCCAGCTCTGGAAACACCATATATTTT.

CDR3 sequence reads: CASSYSADRDQPQHF. The DNA for the CDR3 is TGTGCCAGCAGTTACTCGGCAGATAGGGATCAGCCCCAGCATTTT. The genes are TRBV6-5 and TRBJ1-5; D gene ambiguous. The V end lost 0 bases, the J end lost 5 bases, and 11 bases lay between the germline ends. The CDR3 runs to 15 residues. Germline V CDR1 and CDR2: MNHEY, SVGAGI.

The V and J genes are TRBV5-1 and TRBJ2-2, with a weak D call TRBD1 (6 bases). The V end was cut by 0 bases, the J end by 3 bases, with 15 bases between. This CDR3 region has 17 residues. The germline V gene encodes CDR1 SGHRS and CDR2 YFSETQ. CDR3 nucleotides: TGCGCCAGCAGCTTGGGGTCAGGGGCCGAGGACACCGGGGAGCTGTTTTTT. This encodes CASSLGSGAEDTGELFF.

The count of this clone is one. CDR3 protein: CASSLSQARSTDTQYF. In DNA, the CDR3 is TGTGCCAGCAGCTTGTCTCAGGCTCGTAGCACAGATACGCAGTATTTT. The J gene is TRBJ2-3, the V gene TRBV5-4; D remains ambiguous. CDR3 length: 16 amino acids. V shed 1 base and J shed 0 bases, with 12 bases lying between them. CDR1 SGHNT and CDR2 YYREEE come from the germline V gene (reference sequence).